What follows is one T cell receptor (beta chain) and its context. Its antigen is undetermined. Generated by immunoSEQ multiplex PCR, the TCRdb table keeps only in-frame clones and is missing some. Of tens of thousands of clones listed, 89% were seen once; the top ten hold about 2.3%. These data are taken from a study of a mutant IDH1 vaccine in newly diagnosed glioma. The overall study: Earlier care involved radiotherapy, temozolomide, or both, and the majority received both.

Germline-derived CDR1 and CDR2 are SGHTA and FQGNSA. V was trimmed by 2 bases and J by 6 bases, leaving 6 bases between them. This CDR3 spans 12 amino acids. Time point of the sample: week 47, end of study. With topical imiquimod, each dose of the vaccine consisted of 300 ug of mutant IDH1 20-mer peptide. This sequence originates from a man in his forties with glioma. The chain has TRBV7-2 and TRBJ2-3; D might be TRBD2 (5 bases). Source: PBMCs, taken from a glioma patient whose treatment included an IDH1 peptide vaccine. CDR3 protein: CASSLRRDTQYF. CDR3 bases: TGTGCCAGCAGCTTACGGAGGGATACGCAGTATTTT.